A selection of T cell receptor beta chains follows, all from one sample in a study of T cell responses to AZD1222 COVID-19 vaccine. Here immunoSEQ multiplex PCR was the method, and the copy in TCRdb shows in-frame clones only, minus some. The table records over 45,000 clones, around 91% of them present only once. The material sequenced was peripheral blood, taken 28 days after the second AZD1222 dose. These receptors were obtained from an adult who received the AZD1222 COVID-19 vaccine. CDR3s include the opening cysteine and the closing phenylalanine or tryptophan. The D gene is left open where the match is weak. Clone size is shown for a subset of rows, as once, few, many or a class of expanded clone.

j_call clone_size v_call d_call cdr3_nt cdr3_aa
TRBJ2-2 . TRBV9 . TGTGCCAGCAGCGTAGCCGGGGGCGTTACCGGGGAGCTGTTTTTT CASSVAGGVTGELFF
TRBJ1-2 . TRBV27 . TGTGCCAGCAGTAAAGGGGGTCCAGGGCTTTATGAAGGCTACACCTTC CASSKGGPGLYEGYTF
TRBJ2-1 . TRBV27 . TGTGCCAGCAGTCCACGGGACGGCTCCTACAATGAGCAGTTCTTC CASSPRDGSYNEQFF
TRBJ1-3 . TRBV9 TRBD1 TGTGCCAGCAGCGTAGGGGGACAGGGAAACACCATATATTTT CASSVGGQGNTIYF
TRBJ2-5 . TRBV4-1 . TGCGCCAGCAGCCAAGGGACGGGGGCGTACCAAGAGACCCAGTACTTC CASSQGTGAYQETQYF
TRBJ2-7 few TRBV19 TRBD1 TGTGCCAGTAGCAGGACAGGGGAGTTTTTACGGTACGAGCAGTACTTC CASSRTGEFLRYEQYF
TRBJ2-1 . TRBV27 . TGTGCCAGCAGACCAATGGGGGCGGGAGAGGGAAACAATGAGCAGTTCTTC CASRPMGAGEGNNEQFF
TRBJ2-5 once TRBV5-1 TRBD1 TGCGCCAGCAGCTCGACGCCTCAGGGGGCGCAAAGGGAGACCCAGTACTTC CASSSTPQGAQRETQYF
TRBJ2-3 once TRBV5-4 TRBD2 TGTGCCAGCAGCAAGGGACTAGCGGGAGGTACAGATACGCAGTATTTT CASSKGLAGGTDTQYF
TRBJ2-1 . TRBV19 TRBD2 TGTGCCAGTAGCCCAGCGACCTGGACTAGCGGGGTCCACAATGAGCAGTTCTTC CASSPATWTSGVHNEQFF
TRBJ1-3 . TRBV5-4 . TGTGCCAGCAGCTTGGTGGACTCTGGAAACACCATATATTTT CASSLVDSGNTIYF
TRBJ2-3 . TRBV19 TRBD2 TGTGCCAGTAGTAGGGTCACTAGCGGGGGCCTAACTAGCACAGATACGCAGTATTTT CASSRVTSGGLTSTDTQYF
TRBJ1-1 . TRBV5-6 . TGTGCCAGCAGCTTACAGTTTAGGGAGAACACTGAAGCTTTCTTT CASSLQFRENTEAFF
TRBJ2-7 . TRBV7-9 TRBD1 TGTGCCAGCAGGCCCGGGACAGGGAACAACGAGCAGTACTTC CASRPGTGNNEQYF
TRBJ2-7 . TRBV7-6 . TGTGCCAGCAGCCCGCTCGGGGGGGACAGGTCCTACGAGCAGTACTTC CASSPLGGDRSYEQYF
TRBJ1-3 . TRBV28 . TGTGCCAGCAGTTTATTGATAGGCAGGGGACCATCTGGAAACACCATATATTTT CASSLLIGRGPSGNTIYF
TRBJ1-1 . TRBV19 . TGTGCCAGTACCAAGACAGCAGGAATGAACACTGAAGCTTTCTTT CASTKTAGMNTEAFF
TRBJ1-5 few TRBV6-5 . TGTGCCAGCGGGGAGAGGGGGAGGAATCAGCCCCAGCATTTT CASGERGRNQPQHF
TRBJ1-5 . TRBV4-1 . TGCGCCAGCAGCCGATCCGGCTACTCGAATCAGCCCCAGCATTTT CASSRSGYSNQPQHF
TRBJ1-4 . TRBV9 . TGTGCCAGCAGCGTCGAGCAGGGGAGGGGTGAAAAACTGTTTTTT CASSVEQGRGEKLFF
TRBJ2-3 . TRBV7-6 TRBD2 TGTGCCAGCAGCTTAGAACTAGCGAACACAGATACGCAGTATTTT CASSLELANTDTQYF
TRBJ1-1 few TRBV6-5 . TGTGCCACGAAACAGGGTAACACTGAAGCTTTCTTT CATKQGNTEAFF
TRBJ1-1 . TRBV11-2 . TGTGCCAGCAGCCCCGGAGGGGGGGATGAAGCTTTCTTT CASSPGGGDEAFF
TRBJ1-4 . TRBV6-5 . TGTGCCAGCACCGTTACGGTCGGGGCTCGGGAAAAACTGTTTTTT CASTVTVGAREKLFF